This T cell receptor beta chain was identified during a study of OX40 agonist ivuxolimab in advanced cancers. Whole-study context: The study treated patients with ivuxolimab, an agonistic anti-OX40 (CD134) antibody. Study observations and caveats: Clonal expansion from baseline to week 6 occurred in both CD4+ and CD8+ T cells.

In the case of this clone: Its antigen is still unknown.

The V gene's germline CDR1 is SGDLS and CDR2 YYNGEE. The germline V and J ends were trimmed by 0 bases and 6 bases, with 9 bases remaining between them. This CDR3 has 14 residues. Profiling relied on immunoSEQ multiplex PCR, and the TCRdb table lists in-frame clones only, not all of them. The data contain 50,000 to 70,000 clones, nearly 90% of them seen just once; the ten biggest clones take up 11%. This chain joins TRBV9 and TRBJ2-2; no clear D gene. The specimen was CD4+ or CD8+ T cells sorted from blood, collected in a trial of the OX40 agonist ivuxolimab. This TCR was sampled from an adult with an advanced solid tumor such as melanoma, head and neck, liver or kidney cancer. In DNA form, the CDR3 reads TGTGCCAGCAGCGTAGGTGGAATTGCCGGGGAGCTGTTTTTT. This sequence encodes CASSVGGIAGELFF.